A selection of T cell receptor beta chains follows, all from one sample in a study of cytomegalovirus exposure and HLA in healthy donors. Assay: immunoSEQ multiplex PCR; the TCRdb copy retains only in-frame clones and omits some. The sample shows 75,000 to 100,000 clones, more than 70% of them seen only once. The sample taken for sequencing was PBMCs. Source of these receptors: a man aged 18 to 30 in good health and CMV-seropositive. Each CDR3 is given with its conserved first and last residue. The D gene is left open where the match is weak. For some rows the clone size is stated as once, few or many, or as a class when expanded; others skip it.

v_gene	abundance	d_gene	j_gene	CDR3nt	CDR3aa
TRBV6-1	-	TRBD1	TRBJ2-7	TGTGCCAGCAGTGAAAAGTTTGGACAGGGTTATTCCTACGAGCAGTACTTC	CASSEKFGQGYSYEQYF
TRBV5-4	-	-	TRBJ2-3	TGTGCCAGCAGCTGGGGACTCTCCGGGGCAGATACGCAGTATTTT	CASSWGLSGADTQYF
TRBV4-2	-	TRBD2	TRBJ2-1	TGTGCCAGCAGCCAAGACACTAGCGGGGGGGCTGGGAGTGAGCAGTTCTTC	CASSQDTSGGAGSEQFF
TRBV5-1	few	-	TRBJ2-2	TGCGCCAGCAGCCTTATGGACAGGAACACCGGGGAGCTGTTTTTT	CASSLMDRNTGELFF
TRBV30	-	TRBD1	TRBJ1-4	TGTGCCTGGAGCCAGGTAGGGGGCTTGGAAAAACTGTTTTTT	CAWSQVGGLEKLFF
TRBV27	-	TRBD1	TRBJ1-6	TGTGCCAGCAGTCCCGACAGGGTGAGACCCCTCCACTTT	CASSPDRVRPLHF
TRBV6-5	-	-	TRBJ1-3	TGTGCCAGCAGCTCGAGCAAGTCTGGAAACACCATATATTTT	CASSSSKSGNTIYF
TRBV19	-	-	TRBJ2-7	TGTGCCAGTAGTATGGCGGGGAGGAACTACGAGCAGTACTTC	CASSMAGRNYEQYF
TRBV29-1	-	TRBD2	TRBJ2-1	TGCAGCGTTGAAGGACTAGCGGGGGACAATGAGCAGTTCTTC	CSVEGLAGDNEQFF
TRBV30	-	-	TRBJ1-5	TGTGCCTGGAGTGGCCCTGACCCCTGGCAGGGCAATCAGCCCCAGCATTTT	CAWSGPDPWQGNQPQHF
TRBV5-1	-	TRBD1	TRBJ2-7	TGCGCCAGCAGCTTGTTGTGGGGACAGACCCACTACGAGCAGTACTTC	CASSLLWGQTHYEQYF
TRBV27	-	-	TRBJ2-4	TGTGCCAGCAGTTTAAGGGGGGAGGGAAACATTCAGTACTTC	CASSLRGEGNIQYF
TRBV20-1	-	-	TRBJ2-5	TGCAGTGCTAGAGTTGCAGGGTTTCAGTACTTC	CSARVAGFQYF
TRBV6-1	-	TRBD1	TRBJ2-7	TGTGCCAGCAGTGGTTGGGACAGGCTTAACTACGAGCAGTACTTC	CASSGWDRLNYEQYF
TRBV5-1	-	TRBD1	TRBJ1-2	TGCGCCAGCAGCCCCACAGGGGGAGACGGCTACACCTTC	CASSPTGGDGYTF
TRBV27	-	-	TRBJ1-2	TGTGCCAGCAGTTTATCGTACGGGGTATACGGCTACACCTTC	CASSLSYGVYGYTF
TRBV27	once	TRBD2	TRBJ2-3	TGTGCCAGCAGTCCAAGATCTTTAGCGGGGGGCCCCACAGATACGCAGTATTTT	CASSPRSLAGGPTDTQYF
TRBV27	-	TRBD1	TRBJ2-7	TGTGCCAGCAGTTTAACCCTAGGACAGGGGGTCTACGAGCAGTACTTC	CASSLTLGQGVYEQYF
TRBV2	-	-	TRBJ2-2	TGTGCCAGCAGTCTACAGAGAAACACCGGGGAGCTGTTTTTT	CASSLQRNTGELFF
TRBV6-5	-	TRBD1	TRBJ1-2	TGTGCCAGCAGTAAGGGACAGGGGCTGGGCTACACCTTC	CASSKGQGLGYTF
TRBV27	few	-	TRBJ2-3	TGTGCCAGCAGTTTATGGCCAGAACAAGATACGCAGTATTTT	CASSLWPEQDTQYF
TRBV19	-	-	TRBJ2-5	TGTGCCAGTAGTATTGGACAGTACCAAGAGACCCAGTACTTC	CASSIGQYQETQYF
TRBV27	-	-	TRBJ2-3	TGTGCCAGCAGTTCAGACAGGAGGATAGTCACAGATACGCAGTATTTT	CASSSDRRIVTDTQYF
TRBV5-1	-	-	TRBJ2-3	TGCGCCACTTCTAGGTCAGATACGCAGTATTTT	CATSRSDTQYF
TRBV2	-	-	TRBJ1-4	TGTGCCAGCAGTGAAATCCGGGTCCCTAATGAAAAACTGTTTTTT	CASSEIRVPNEKLFF
TRBV2	-	TRBD1	TRBJ1-5	TGTGCCAGCAGTGTAGACAGGGGAGATAATCAGCCCCAGCATTTT	CASSVDRGDNQPQHF
TRBV21-1	-	-	TRBJ2-3	TGTGCCAGCAGCAAAAGTTGCAAGGGGGACAGGGGAGCAGATACGCAGTATTTT	CASSKSCKGDRGADTQYF
TRBV27	-	-	TRBJ1-5	TGTGCCAGCAGTTTTCAGGGGCCCCAGCCCCAGCATTTT	CASSFQGPQPQHF
TRBV7-9	once	TRBD1	TRBJ1-6	TGTGCCAGCAGCTCCGTGGGACAGGGATTCGATAATTCACCCCTCCACTTT	CASSSVGQGFDNSPLHF
TRBV27	once	-	TRBJ2-2	TGTGCCAGCAGCCCACAGAACACCGGGGAGCTGTTTTTT	CASSPQNTGELFF
TRBV5-1	-	TRBD1	TRBJ1-2	TGCGCCAGCAGCTTGGCGGGACAGATCTATGGCTACACCTTC	CASSLAGQIYGYTF
TRBV5-6	few	TRBD1	TRBJ2-7	TGTGCCAGCAGCTTAGCGGACAGGGTCTACGAGCAGTACTTC	CASSLADRVYEQYF
TRBV14	-	TRBD1	TRBJ1-1	TGTGCCAGCAGCCAGACAGGGGGCACTGAAGCTTTCTTT	CASSQTGGTEAFF
TRBV5-1	-	-	TRBJ1-1	TGCGCCAGCAGCTTGACAGGAGTGGCCGGCGGAGCTTTCTTT	CASSLTGVAGGAFF
TRBV10-3	once	TRBD1	TRBJ1-4	TGTGCCGCCAAGAAACAGGGGGCCGGTGAAAAACTGTTTTTT	CAAKKQGAGEKLFF
TRBV13	-	TRBD1	TRBJ1-1	TGTGCCAGCAGCTTATTCCGGGACAGGGGGCTGAACACTGAAGCTTTCTTT	CASSLFRDRGLNTEAFF
TRBV2	-	TRBD2	TRBJ2-3	TGTGCCAGCAGTACTACCGGGACTAGCGGGAGGCAGACCACAGATACGCAGTATTTT	CASSTTGTSGRQTTDTQYF
TRBV10-3	-	-	TRBJ2-3	TGTGCCATCAGGGCAGGGAACACAGATACGCAGTATTTT	CAIRAGNTDTQYF
TRBV5-1	-	TRBD1	TRBJ1-2	TGCGCCAGCAGCTTTGGGACAGTCGATGGCTACACCTTC	CASSFGTVDGYTF
TRBV6-5	-	TRBD1	TRBJ2-7	TGTGCCAGCAGCCCCAGGCGGGACAGGGGAATCGAGCAGTACTTC	CASSPRRDRGIEQYF
TRBV28	once	-	TRBJ1-1	TGTGCCAGCAGTTTCGGGGGGCTGAACACTGAAGCTTTCTTT	CASSFGGLNTEAFF
TRBV29-1	-	TRBD1	TRBJ2-1	TGCAGCGTTCGACAGGGGTATGAGCAGTTCTTC	CSVRQGYEQFF
TRBV7-2	-	-	TRBJ2-1	TGTGCCAGCAGCTTAGCGCCGGCAGGGGCCTACAATGAGCAGTTCTTC	CASSLAPAGAYNEQFF
TRBV30	-	TRBD2	TRBJ2-7	TGTGCCTGGAGTTTCCGACTAGCCGCCTCCTACGAGCAGTACTTC	CAWSFRLAASYEQYF
TRBV6-1	few	-	TRBJ2-1	TGTGCCAGCCTCACGGTCCCCGGCTCCTACAATGAGCAGTTCTTC	CASLTVPGSYNEQFF
TRBV13	few	TRBD1	TRBJ1-1	TGTGCCAGCAGCTTAGAGGGACAGGGGCCTGAAGCTTTCTTT	CASSLEGQGPEAFF
TRBV30	-	TRBD2	TRBJ2-5	TGTGCCTGGGGACTAGCGGGGAGACAAGAGACCCAGTACTTC	CAWGLAGRQETQYF
TRBV7-9	-	-	TRBJ2-1	TGTGCCAGCAGCTTAGCTGCCGGTGAGCAGTTCTTC	CASSLAAGEQFF
TRBV27	-	TRBD2	TRBJ2-7	TGTGCCAGCAGTAGGGGACTAGTCGACGAGCAGTACTTC	CASSRGLVDEQYF
TRBV5-1	-	-	TRBJ1-2	TGCGCCAGCAGCTTGACGGGGTTCGGTCATGGCTACACCTTC	CASSLTGFGHGYTF
TRBV4-2	-	-	TRBJ1-5	TGTGCCAGCAGCCAAGTAAGCGGGTCCAATCAGCCCCAGCATTTT	CASSQVSGSNQPQHF
TRBV21-1	once	-	TRBJ2-4	TGTGCCAGCAGCGTCGCGACAGGGGGCGTTGTTAACATTCAGTACTTC	CASSVATGGVVNIQYF
TRBV11-2	-	TRBD1	TRBJ2-7	TGTGCCAGCAGCTTAGGTAGGGGGCCACCCTACGAGCAGTACTTC	CASSLGRGPPYEQYF